One and the same sample provided the 13 T cell receptor beta chains below, sequenced in a study of metastatic and nonmetastatic thyroid tumors (TCRdb year 2020). None of the patients had been given any treatment before thyroid surgery. The library was produced with PCR. TCRdb lists the instrument as Illumina HiSeq 4000. TCRdb cleaned the public reads at Q25 with fastp, built clones with MiXCR and kept in-frame beta chains. The sample profile shows 24,000 or so clones; about 13% of them were found once. The ten largest clones capture 17% of the sample. Source material: blood. Receptors originate from a female donor with papillary thyroid cancer or a benign thyroid nodule (not recorded which). Some clones in this sample may be carry-over from other donors' samples.

This clone was seen repeatedly, ten times or more. The chain couples TRBV19 to TRBJ2-1; possible D gene TRBD2, 7 bases. This CDR3 has 15 amino acids. Germline V gene lookup returns CDR1 LNHDA and CDR2 SQIVND (reference sequence). Trimming took off 9 bases at V and 4 bases at J, with 19 bases between the two ends. For the CDR3, the DNA is TGTGCCAGCCGGAGGGGAGGGGGTCTGTACAATGAGCAGTTCTTC. Amino acids: CASRRGGGLYNEQFF.

This clone is classed as medium-sized. The V gene is TRBV6-2 or TRBV6-3, the J gene TRBJ2-3, with 9 bases aligning to TRBD2. Germline V gene lookup returns CDR1 MNHEY and CDR2 SVGEGT. CDR3 length equals 14 residues. With V trimmed by 10 bases and J by 6 bases, 11 bases remained unmatched. Here the CDR3 reads CATGVAGVSDTQYF. In nucleotides, the CDR3 is TGTGCCACGGGGGTAGCGGGAGTATCGGATACGCAGTATTTT.

By sample share, this clone is medium-sized. The chain couples TRBV11-2 to TRBJ1-1; perhaps TRBD1 as D (6 bases). V lost 6 bases and J 11 bases, leaving 19 bases between the germline ends. Germline CDR1 is SGHAT and CDR2 is FQNNGV. This CDR3 is built from 13 residues. In DNA, the CDR3 is TGTGCCAGCAGTCTAAGGGAGGGGGGATCGGCTTTCTTT. Amino acid sequence: CASSLREGGSAFF.

The chain joins TRBV7-2 to TRBJ2-2, with TRBD1 identical over 7 bases. The CDR3 consists of 15 residues. J lost 9 bases, V lost 4 bases, and 11 bases had no gene match. The germline gives CDR1 SGHTA, CDR2 FQGNSA. As DNA, the CDR3 is TGTGCCAGCAGCTACAGGGGCCCGAATACCTGGGAGCTGTTTTTT. Residues: CASSYRGPNTWELFF.

In its sample, this clone was seen many times. The chain joins TRBV6-1 to TRBJ1-1; the D is unclear. V was shortened by 3 bases and J by 4 bases, with 9 bases between the two germline ends. CDR1 and CDR2 from the germline V gene are MNHNS and SASEGT. This CDR3 contains 13 residues. This CDR3 is CASSEFWGTEAFF. The CDR3 coding sequence is TGTGCCAGCAGTGAGTTCTGGGGCACTGAAGCTTTCTTT.

The chain uses TRBV20-1 and TRBJ1-1; 8 nucleotides match TRBD1. CDR1 DFQATT and CDR2 SNEGSKA come from the germline V gene (reference sequence). Unmatched junction bases numbered 4, after V lost 1 base and J lost 0 bases. CDR3 length: 15 residues. The CDR3 DNA is TGCAGTGCTAGAGCGACAGGGGTCATGAACACTGAAGCTTTCTTT. Translation: CSARATGVMNTEAFF.

This clone was counted at least ten times. V is TRBV7-9 and J is TRBJ2-7, with a possible D match to TRBD1 (6 bases). Germline V lookup: CDR1 SEHNR, CDR2 FQNEAQ (reference sequence). V shed 5 bases and J shed 1 base, with 12 bases lying between them. The length of the CDR3 is 14 residues. The CDR3 region is CASSLTRGSYEQYF. CDR3 coding DNA: TGTGCCAGCAGCCTCACCAGGGGATCCTACGAGCAGTACTTC.

This clone is judged medium-sized (0.01 to 0.1%). V usage is TRBV11-2 and J usage is TRBJ2-2, with 14 bases lining up with TRBD2. With 5 bases clipped from V and 4 bases from J, the junction kept 6 bases outside the gene matches. This CDR3 has 17 amino acids. Germline CDR1 reads SGHAT; CDR2 reads FQNNGV. The CDR3 protein is CASSLGLAGGFTGELFF. In DNA, the CDR3 is TGTGCCAGCAGCCTAGGACTAGCGGGAGGATTCACCGGGGAGCTGTTTTTT.

This clone came up once. Sequence at one end of the junction differs from germline and may be a read error. The chain employs TRBV7-2 and TRBJ2-7, with 7 nucleotides matching TRBD1. Germline V gene data show CDR1 as SGHTA and CDR2 as FQGNSA. The CDR3 length is 11 residues. CDR3 protein: CARSVGGEQNF. The CDR3 coding sequence is TGTGCCAGAAGCGTAGGGGGCGAGCAGAACTTC.

This clone was picked up many times. This sequence joins TRBV19 and TRBJ2-7; D unresolved. The CDR3 length is 13 residues. Per germline, CDR1 LNHDA and CDR2 SQIVND (reference sequence). V lost 1 base to trimming and J lost 0 bases, with 4 bases between them. The chain's CDR3 is CASSIVYSYEQYF. CDR3 bases: TGTGCCAGTAGTATAGTCTACTCCTACGAGCAGTACTTC.

This clone was seen at least ten times. The chain couples TRBV7-8 to TRBJ2-1; 8 nucleotides align to TRBD2. The germline V gene encodes CDR1 SGHVS and CDR2 FQNEAQ. This CDR3 has 15 amino acids. V gave up 2 bases and J gave up 6 bases; unmatched junction bases: 6. Here the CDR3 reads CASSLLRLASNEQFF. The CDR3 DNA reads TGTGCCAGCAGCTTACTCAGACTAGCGTCCAATGAGCAGTTCTTC.

This clone was picked up many times. V and J are TRBV6-5 and TRBJ2-1, with TRBD2 matching 7 bases. V dropped 0 bases and J dropped 5; count of bases not matched to a gene: 13. Germline V CDR1 and CDR2: MNHEY, SVGAGI. This CDR3 is 18 amino acids long. The CDR3 DNA sequence: TGTGCCAGCAGTTACTCGTTCACCGCGGGAGACCTCCACAATGAGCAGTTCTTC. Protein: CASSYSFTAGDLHNEQFF.

This clone was counted ten times or more. The chain links TRBV11-2 to TRBJ1-1; D uncertain. Trimming pared 5 bases from V and 0 bases from J, leaving 10 bases between. The CDR3 runs 14 residues. Looked up from germline, CDR1 is SGHAT and CDR2 is FQNNGV. The CDR3 nucleotides read TGTGCCAGCAGCCGGGCCCGCTTGAACACTGAAGCTTTCTTT. It encodes CASSRARLNTEAFF.